Given below is one T cell receptor beta chain in context. Its antigen is unknown. These data originate in a study of T cells in women clearing cervical HPV infection. The overall study: Controls' single incident HPV16 infection cleared within 12 months without precancer.

Regarding the study as a whole: Richness differences could reflect unmeasured T-cell content per sample.

TCRdb's table, derived via immunoSEQ multiplex PCR, lists solely in-frame clones and lacks some. Its table lists roughly 22,000 clones. This receptor was obtained from a woman aged 18 to 69 with a cervical HPV16 infection that either progressed to CIN3+ or cleared (not recorded which). Source material: blood buffy coat.

The part of the CDR3 DNA that was read is TGCAGCGTTACTTACCCGGGGGGGCCGGAGACC. Amino acids: CSVTYPGGPET. The entire CDR3 is CSVTYPGGPETQYF. The J gene is TRBJ2-5, the V gene TRBV29-1; 8 nucleotides agree with TRBD2. The CDR3 end falls 3 residues outside the read, so it is completed with the germline J gene. The CDR3 loop spans 14 amino acids. J gave up 5 bases and V 5 bases, and 10 bases lay outside the gene matches. Germline-derived CDR1 and CDR2 are SQVTM and ANQGSEA.